The 5 T cell receptor beta chains given below trace back to one sample, sequenced in a study of CD4 T cell repertoires in COVID-19. Data came from immunoSEQ multiplex PCR; TCRdb stores just in-frame clones and leaves some out. The repertoire holds over 75,000 clones, about four fifths seen once, with roughly 0.58% in the top ten. Source: CD4+ T cells from peripheral blood, taken after recovery from COVID-19. These receptor sequences come from a human donor who had COVID-19.

The chain joins TRBV2 to TRBJ2-2; D is perhaps TRBD1 or TRBD2 (5 bases each). In germline, CDR1 is SNHLY, CDR2 FYNNEI. The CDR3 runs 13 residues. The V and J ends lost 7 bases and 4 bases respectively, with 10 bases between them. The CDR3 protein is CASNIGTTGELFF. In DNA, the CDR3 is TGTGCCAGCAACATTGGGACCACCGGGGAGCTGTTTTTT.

The V and J genes are TRBV5-5 and TRBJ2-1, with TRBD1 matching over 7 bases. The trim removed 0 bases at V and 4 bases at J, leaving 4 bases unmatched. The germline gives CDR1 SGHKS, CDR2 YYEKEE (reference sequence). The CDR3 runs 15 residues. CDR3 in amino acids: CASSLDSQGYNEQFF. The CDR3 coding sequence is TGTGCCAGCAGCTTGGATTCACAGGGGTACAATGAGCAGTTCTTC.

V and J are TRBV6-5 and TRBJ1-1; D perhaps matches TRBD1 (5 bases). The V end lost 5 bases, the J end lost 1 base, and 11 bases lay between the germline ends. Germline-derived CDR1 and CDR2 are MNHEY and SVGAGI. CDR3 length: 14 amino acids. The CDR3 loop is CASSPPDRNTEAFF. CDR3 bases: TGTGCCAGCAGTCCCCCCGACAGGAACACTGAAGCTTTCTTT.

V usage is TRBV12-3 or TRBV12-4 and J usage is TRBJ2-7, with D perhaps given as TRBD1 or TRBD2 (5 bases each). The CDR3 loop spans 13 amino acids. Trimming removed 3 bases at V and 2 bases at J, with 8 bases between. As DNA, the CDR3 is TGTGCCAGCAGTTTGAAGGGACCCTACGAGCAGTACTTC. Translated: CASSLKGPYEQYF.

The CDR3 loop is CASSPLAGVPYEQYF. As DNA, the CDR3 is TGCGCCAGCAGCCCTCTAGCGGGGGTCCCCTACGAGCAGTACTTC. The chain couples TRBV5-1 to TRBJ2-7, with 10 bases that match TRBD2. This CDR3 has 15 residues. V shed 4 bases, J shed 2 bases, and the junction held 6 bases outside the gene matches. Germline V lookup: CDR1 SGHRS, CDR2 YFSETQ. The full variable domain, its missing parts supplied by reference TRBV5-1 and TRBJ2-7, is KAGVTQTPRYLIKTRGQQVTLSCSPISGHRSVSWYQQTPGQGLQFLFEYFSETQRNKGNFPGRFSGRQFSNSRSEMNVSTLELGDSALYLCASSPLAGVPYEQYFGPGTRLTVT.